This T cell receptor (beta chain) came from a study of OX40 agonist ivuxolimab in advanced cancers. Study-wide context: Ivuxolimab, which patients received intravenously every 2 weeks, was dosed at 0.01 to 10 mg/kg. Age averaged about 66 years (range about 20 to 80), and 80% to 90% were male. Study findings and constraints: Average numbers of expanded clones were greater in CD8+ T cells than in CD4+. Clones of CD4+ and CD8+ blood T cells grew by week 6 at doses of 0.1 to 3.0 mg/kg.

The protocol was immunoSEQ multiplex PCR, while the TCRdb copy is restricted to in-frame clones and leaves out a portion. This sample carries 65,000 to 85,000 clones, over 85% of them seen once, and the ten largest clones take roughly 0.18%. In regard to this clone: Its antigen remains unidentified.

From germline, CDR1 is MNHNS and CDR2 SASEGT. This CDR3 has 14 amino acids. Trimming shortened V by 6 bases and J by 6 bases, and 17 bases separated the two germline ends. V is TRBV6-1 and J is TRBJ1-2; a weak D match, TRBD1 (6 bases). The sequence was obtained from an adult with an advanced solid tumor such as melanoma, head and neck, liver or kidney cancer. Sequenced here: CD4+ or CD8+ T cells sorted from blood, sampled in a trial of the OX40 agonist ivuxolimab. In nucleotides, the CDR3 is TGTGCCAGCAGCCAAGAGGGGGGATTTGATGGCTACACCTTC. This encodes CASSQEGGFDGYTF.